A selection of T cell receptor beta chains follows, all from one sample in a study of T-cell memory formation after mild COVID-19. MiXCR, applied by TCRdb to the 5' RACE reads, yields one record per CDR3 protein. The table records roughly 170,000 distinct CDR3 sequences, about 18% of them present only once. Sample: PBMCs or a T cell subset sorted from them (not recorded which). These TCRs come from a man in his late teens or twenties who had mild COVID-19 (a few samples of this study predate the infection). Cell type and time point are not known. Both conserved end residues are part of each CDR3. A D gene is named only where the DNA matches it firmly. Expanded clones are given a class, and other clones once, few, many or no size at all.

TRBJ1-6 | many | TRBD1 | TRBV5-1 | CASSIGQGTNNSPLHF | TGCGCCAGCAGCATCGGACAGGGCACCAATAATTCACCCCTCCACTTT
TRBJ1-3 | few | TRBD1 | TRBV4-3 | CASSHDGTGAGNTIYF | TGCGCCAGCAGCCACGACGGGACAGGGGCTGGAAACACCATATATTTT
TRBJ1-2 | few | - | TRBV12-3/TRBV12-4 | CASSFFFDTGYGYTF | TGTGCCAGCAGTTTCTTCTTTGATACGGGGTATGGCTACACCTTC
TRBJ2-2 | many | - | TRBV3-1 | CASSQGRSTGELFF | TGTGCCAGCAGCCAAGGTCGAAGCACCGGGGAGCTGTTTTTT
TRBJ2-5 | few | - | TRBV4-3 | CASSQDGGRPGEEETQYF | TGCGCCAGCAGCCAAGATGGGGGGCGACCAGGGGAAGAGGAGACCCAGTACTTC
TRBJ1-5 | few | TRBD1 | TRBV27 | CASSWGQVRSQPQHF | TGTGCCAGCAGTTGGGGACAGGTCCGATCTCAGCCCCAGCATTTT
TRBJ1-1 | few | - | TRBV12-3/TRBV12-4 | CASSLARVTEAFF | TGTGCCAGCAGTTTAGCCAGGGTCACTGAAGCTTTCTTT
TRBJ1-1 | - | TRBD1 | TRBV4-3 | CASSQEGQGALSTEAFF | TGCGCCAGCAGCCAAGAAGGGCAGGGGGCATTGAGCACTGAAGCTTTCTTT
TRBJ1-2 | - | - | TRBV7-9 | CASTPGGLYGYTF | TGTGCCAGCACCCCTGGTGGGCTTTATGGCTACACCTTC
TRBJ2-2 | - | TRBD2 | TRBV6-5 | CASSHPGASGGATGELFF | TGTGCCAGCAGTCACCCGGGCGCTAGCGGGGGGGCTACCGGGGAGCTGTTTTTT
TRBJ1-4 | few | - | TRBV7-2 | CASSWDPNEKLFF | TGTGCCAGCAGCTGGGATCCTAATGAAAAACTGTTTTTT
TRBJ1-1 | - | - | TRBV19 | CASSAPGGVNTEAFF | TGTGCCAGTAGTGCCCCGGGGGGGGTGAACACTGAAGCTTTCTTT
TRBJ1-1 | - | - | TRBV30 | CAWSRGTNTEAFF | TGTGCCTGGTCGCGGGGTACGAACACTGAAGCTTTCTTT
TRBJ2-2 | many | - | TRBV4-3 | CASSHAGELFF | TGCGCCAGCAGCCACGCCGGGGAGCTGTTTTTT
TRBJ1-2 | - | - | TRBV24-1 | CATSDTTGLGYTF | TGTGCCACCAGTGATACGACAGGCTTGGGCTACACCTTC
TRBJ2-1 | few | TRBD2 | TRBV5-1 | CASSFTGGPNEQFF | TGCGCCAGCAGCTTCACGGGGGGGCCAAATGAGCAGTTCTTC